A selection of T cell receptor beta chains follows, all from one sample in a study of CD8+CD57+ T cells in acquired aplastic anemia. TCRdb called the reads again in MiXCR, with one record for every CDR3 protein. Of a few hundred thousand distinct CDR3 sequences listed, 55% to 75% are singletons. The specimen was sorted CD4+, CD8+, or CD8+CD57+ T cells (not recorded which) from PBMCs. Every receptor here comes from a human donor in good health, serving as a control. CDR3s include the opening cysteine and the closing phenylalanine or tryptophan. Fields, in order: J gene, V gene, D gene, clone size, CDR3 DNA, CDR3 protein. D genes are given only for firm matches. Only some rows state a clone size, as once, few, many or a class for expanded clones.

TRBJ1-5 | TRBV12-3/TRBV12-4 | NA | NA | TGTGCCAGCATACCCGGTCATCTCAATCAGCCCCAGCATTTT | CASIPGHLNQPQHF
TRBJ2-7 | TRBV7-2 | NA | NA | TGTGCCAGCAGCACCCACGGGGAAAGCTCCTACGAGCAGTACTTC | CASSTHGESSYEQYF
TRBJ2-2 | TRBV2 | TRBD1 | NA | TGTGCCAGCAGTATGACAGGGGACGCCGGGGAGCTGTTTTTT | CASSMTGDAGELFF
TRBJ1-4 | TRBV7-6 | NA | many | TGTGCCAGCAGCTTAGCGCGGGGGAGGATTGAAAAACTGTTTTTT | CASSLARGRIEKLFF
TRBJ2-7 | TRBV5-5 | NA | NA | TGTGCCAGCAGCTTGGGCTTCCCTAGCACGTCGTACGAGCAGTACTTC | CASSLGFPSTSYEQYF
TRBJ2-5 | TRBV7-4 | NA | NA | TGTGCCAGCAGCTTTGGGGACCTAGCCACCCAGAAATTC | CASSFGDLATQKF
TRBJ1-6 | TRBV4-1 | TRBD1 | many | TGCGCCAGCAGCCGGGCCCAGACAGGGTATCTTAATTCACCCCTCCACTTT | CASSRAQTGYLNSPLHF
TRBJ1-1 | TRBV7-4 | NA | NA | TGTGCCAGCAGCTTACAGGGGCGCGTGACTGAAGCTTTCTTT | CASSLQGRVTEAFF
TRBJ1-3 | TRBV7-2 | NA | NA | TGTGCCAGTACCCCTGGCGATACGGGGGATACAACCCTCATATATTTT | CASTPGDTGDTTLIYF
TRBJ1-2 | TRBV5-1 | NA | many | TGCGCCAGCAGCTTGCTGGGACTCAACTATGGCTACACCTTC | CASSLLGLNYGYTF
TRBJ1-5 | TRBV7-2 | NA | many | TGTGCCAGCAGCTTAGAAGGACAGCCCCAGCATTTT | CASSLEGQPQHF
TRBJ1-1 | TRBV7-3 | NA | NA | TGTGCCAGCAGCCCAGTAGGGGGAGAGGACACTGAAGCTTTCTTT | CASSPVGGEDTEAFF
TRBJ2-7 | TRBV4-3 | NA | many | TGCGCCAGCAGCCAAGCTGCGATTTCAGGCGAGCAGTACTTC | CASSQAAISGEQYF
TRBJ1-4 | TRBV20-1 | NA | NA | TGCAGTGCTAGAAGTGGGAATAATGAAAAACTGTTTTTT | CSARSGNNEKLFF
TRBJ2-1 | TRBV15 | NA | NA | TGCGCCACCACGACGGGGGCGGGAGTTCATGAGCAGTTCTTC | CATTTGAGVHEQFF